The clone carrying this TCR beta chain showed up many times. Its antigen is undetermined. This specimen comes from a study of neurological immune-mediated disorders. Overall study findings and caveats: Among expanded clones, no CDR3 amino acid sequences were shared across subjects, a pattern suggesting private repertoires in all groups. Levels of TCR clonal expansion peaked in HTLV-1-associated myelopathy and reached their lowest in multiple sclerosis, under those of healthy controls.

Germline CDR1 is SGHRS and CDR2 is YFSETQ. V was cut by 4 bases and J by 2 bases, with 10 bases left in between. The CDR3 totals 14 residues. One entry per CDR3 protein results from TCRdb running MiXCR on the 5' RACE reads. Here the sample spans 50,000 or so distinct CDR3 sequences, about 26% being singletons. The sequence was collected from a woman aged 70-85 years in good health. This chain links TRBV5-1 with TRBJ2-1; a possible D gene is TRBD2 (6 bases). Sequenced material: PBMCs. Here the CDR3 DNA reads TGCGCCAGCAGCGCGACTAGTCCCTACAATGAGCAGTTCTTC. This sequence encodes CASSATSPYNEQFF.